This paragraph covers one T cell receptor (beta chain) sequence. This clonotype appeared a few times. The target of this receptor is not known. No base-level quality is on record; no much larger clone is a single base apart. Trimming at the junction amounts to 6 bases on V and 5 bases on J, and the germline ends lie 16 bases apart. Taken from the germline V gene, the CDR1 and CDR2 loops are SQVTM and ANQGSEA. Inclusive of the bounding cysteine and phenylalanine, the CDR3 is 13 residues long. Kept here is only the CDR3 DNA, which spans 39 bases and is read in frame from base 1. The data were obtained in a study of T-cell reconstitution after alpha-beta-depleted transplantation in children listed by TCRdb under 2016. For the wider study: The study quantitatively tracked T-cell immune reconstitution after TCRalphabeta/CD19-depleted allogeneic hematopoietic cell transplantation in children using TCR repertoire profiling.

The library was produced with PCR. The sequencer listed for this sample is Illumina HiSeq 2500. TCR library preparation used molecular barcoding, with unique molecular identifiers applied to normalize quantification of the TCRbeta repertoire. TCRdb reprocessed the public reads (quality trimming at Q25 with fastp, clone calling with MiXCR) and kept in-frame beta chains. Each CDR3 protein appears once, grouped with its most common genes and DNA. Within this sample are hundreds of thousands of distinct CDR3 sequences, with about 10% of them counted one time only. In total, the top ten clones hold 4% to 5% of the sample.

This receptor was identified in a human donor who donated a stem cell graft to a child with acute myeloid leukemia. The sample in question was PBMCs from the stem cell graft donor, obtained from the stem cell graft. The sequence joins TRBV29-1 to TRBJ2-5; the D segment could be TRBD1, given 6 matching bases. CDR3 protein: CSVLQGIGETQYF. In nucleotides, the sequence is TGCAGCGTCCTCCAGGGGATCGGGGAGACCCAGTACTTC.